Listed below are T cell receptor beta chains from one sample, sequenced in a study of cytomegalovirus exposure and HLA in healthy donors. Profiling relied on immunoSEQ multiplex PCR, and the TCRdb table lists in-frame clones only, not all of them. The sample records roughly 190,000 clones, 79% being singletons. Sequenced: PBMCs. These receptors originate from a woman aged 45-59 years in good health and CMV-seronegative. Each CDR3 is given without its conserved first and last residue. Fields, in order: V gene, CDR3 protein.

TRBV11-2,ASSLEGGAGTEAF
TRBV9,ASSVVGAGDTQY
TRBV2,ASRDSESSPLH
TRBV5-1,ASSSPAGRSYEQY
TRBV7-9,ASSLGVTNSNQPQH
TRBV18,ASSPRQLDTEAF
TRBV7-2,ASSPAGIGTEAF
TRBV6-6,ASRVTGKAF
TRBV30,ASDLPTGGYT
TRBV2,ASSVVTGSSGNTIY
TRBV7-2,ASSLATWGRTYEQY
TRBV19,ASSIAPPDRVNSPLH
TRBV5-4,ASSLGPGDTQY
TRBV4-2,ASSQDGQGAGEKLF
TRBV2,ASSPTAGSSDTQY
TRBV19,ASQRGQGSFGYT
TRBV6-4,ASSYETGGEKLF
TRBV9,ASSSSGSARRQF
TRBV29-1,SVETTGGTYGYT
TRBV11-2,ASSSQSPTGSSSGNTIY
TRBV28,ASSSPTGVNQPQH
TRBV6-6,ASSWAENTEAF
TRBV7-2,ASSSGTGTQKLF
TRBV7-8,ASSPRDRGLGNTIY
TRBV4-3,ASSQDGRGGQY
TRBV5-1,ASRGVGQGRRQNPEAF
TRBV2,ASSAEGTSVAYEQY
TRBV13,ASSLVGRVNTEAF
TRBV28,ASSFRVGYGF